These T cell receptor beta chains were read from a single sample in a study of vaccination and CD4 T cells after COVID-19. TCRdb itself ran the PCR reads through MiXCR, one entry per CDR3 protein. The table lists 15,000 or so distinct CDR3 sequences, approximately 58% of them singletons. The antigens these receptors bind are not known. Material: CD4+ T cells from blood, cultured in vitro. Receptor source: a human donor who had recovered from COVID-19. The CDR3 runs from the conserved cysteine through the conserved F or W. Each record gives: J gene, V gene, CDR3 protein.

j_gene: TRBJ2-7
v_gene: TRBV5-1
CDR3aa: CASSLVPGGSSREQYF

j_gene: TRBJ1-2
v_gene: TRBV20-1
CDR3aa: CSASRPNYGYTF

j_gene: TRBJ1-2
v_gene: TRBV5-4
CDR3aa: CASSSPDRRKSYTF

j_gene: TRBJ2-5
v_gene: TRBV20-1
CDR3aa: CSAQRGPQETQYF

j_gene: TRBJ1-1
v_gene: TRBV30
CDR3aa: CAWSKKVNTEAFF

j_gene: TRBJ2-1
v_gene: TRBV7-3
CDR3aa: CASSTGPDNEQFF

j_gene: TRBJ1-2
v_gene: TRBV7-9
CDR3aa: CASSLETGRYYGYTF

j_gene: TRBJ1-5
v_gene: TRBV20-1
CDR3aa: CSARVGNNQPQHF

j_gene: TRBJ2-7
v_gene: TRBV15
CDR3aa: CATSIGLAASYEQYF

j_gene: TRBJ2-2
v_gene: TRBV24-1
CDR3aa: CATSDQPYEIGELFF

j_gene: TRBJ1-5
v_gene: TRBV30
CDR3aa: CAWSPQGGTSNQPQHF

j_gene: TRBJ1-1
v_gene: TRBV5-1
CDR3aa: CASSGGTGAGTEAFF

j_gene: TRBJ2-5
v_gene: TRBV25-1
CDR3aa: CASSEGQPAETQYF

j_gene: TRBJ1-5
v_gene: TRBV6-5
CDR3aa: CASSFPSGDNQPQHF

j_gene: TRBJ1-4
v_gene: TRBV20-1
CDR3aa: CSARGDRGGEKLFF

j_gene: TRBJ2-1
v_gene: TRBV12-3/TRBV12-4
CDR3aa: CASSASGDYNEQFF

j_gene: TRBJ2-7
v_gene: TRBV11-2
CDR3aa: CASARGGSSYEQYF

j_gene: TRBJ2-3
v_gene: TRBV11-2
CDR3aa: CASMREWDTDTQYF

j_gene: TRBJ2-1
v_gene: TRBV19
CDR3aa: CASSVRVGPYNEQFF

j_gene: TRBJ1-6
v_gene: TRBV6-5
CDR3aa: CASSYWGIHNSPLHF

j_gene: TRBJ2-1
v_gene: TRBV20-1
CDR3aa: CSARGVGGTGDNEQFF

j_gene: TRBJ2-3
v_gene: TRBV7-9
CDR3aa: CASSFKDTQYF

j_gene: TRBJ1-5
v_gene: TRBV7-9
CDR3aa: CASSLNPGQPQHF

j_gene: TRBJ1-1
v_gene: TRBV7-9
CDR3aa: CASSIQQNTEAFF

j_gene: TRBJ2-7
v_gene: TRBV20-1
CDR3aa: CSAKGTTRPDEQYF

j_gene: TRBJ2-7
v_gene: TRBV7-6
CDR3aa: CASSLGGISYEQYF

j_gene: TRBJ2-5
v_gene: TRBV5-4
CDR3aa: CASSLAFSGGETQYF

j_gene: TRBJ1-5
v_gene: TRBV15
CDR3aa: CATSRDAGFWPQHF

j_gene: TRBJ2-3
v_gene: TRBV6-1
CDR3aa: CASSPTVMVTDTQYF

j_gene: TRBJ2-5
v_gene: TRBV7-2
CDR3aa: CASSLAPASLQETQYF

j_gene: TRBJ1-2
v_gene: TRBV6-5
CDR3aa: CASSYLAGEGDYGYTF

j_gene: TRBJ1-1
v_gene: TRBV20-1
CDR3aa: CSARELGQGGTEAFF

j_gene: TRBJ2-3
v_gene: TRBV15
CDR3aa: CATSSRTSGSTDTQYF

j_gene: TRBJ2-7
v_gene: TRBV6-2/TRBV6-3
CDR3aa: CASSYDRVGPYEQYF

j_gene: TRBJ2-3
v_gene: TRBV24-1
CDR3aa: CATSDQIASPTQYF

j_gene: TRBJ2-7
v_gene: TRBV7-2
CDR3aa: CASSLEWHSYEQYF

j_gene: TRBJ2-5
v_gene: TRBV19
CDR3aa: CASSYSGLYLGDETQYF

j_gene: TRBJ1-2
v_gene: TRBV11-2
CDR3aa: CASSRREGGRSGYTF

j_gene: TRBJ2-1
v_gene: TRBV2
CDR3aa: CASRVGLGRGSEQFF

j_gene: TRBJ2-5
v_gene: TRBV20-1
CDR3aa: CSANGGTSGIQETQYF

j_gene: TRBJ1-1
v_gene: TRBV2
CDR3aa: CASRVPGGRGNTEAFF

j_gene: TRBJ1-5
v_gene: TRBV21-1
CDR3aa: CASSKDVGGNQPQHF

j_gene: TRBJ1-5
v_gene: TRBV24-1
CDR3aa: CATSDPHRGNQPQHF